One sample yielded the 23 T cell receptor beta chains listed below, sequenced in a study of blood T cell repertoires in COVID-19. Sequenced by immunoSEQ multiplex PCR; TCRdb stores in-frame clones only, minus some. The sample includes roughly 200,000 clones, around nine tenths of them seen just once. The sample comprised peripheral blood. These receptors were taken from a man aged 18 to 30 with active or convalescent COVID-19.

This chain joins TRBV15 and TRBJ2-7; a possible D gene is TRBD2 (5 bases). Germline-derived CDR1 and CDR2 are LNHNV and YYDKDF (reference sequence). V was cut by 2 bases and J by 0 bases, with 11 bases left in between. CDR3 length: 15 amino acids. The CDR3 protein is CATSRSIGVSYEQYF. CDR3 sequence (DNA): TGTGCCACCAGCAGAAGTATCGGGGTCTCCTACGAGCAGTACTTC.

This chain links TRBV30 with TRBJ2-7; tentative D call: TRBD2 (5 bases). The CDR3 totals 14 residues. Germline V gene lookup returns CDR1 GTSNPN and CDR2 SVGIG (reference sequence). The ends were cut back, 7 bases at V and 4 bases at J, with 20 bases in the middle. CDR3 in amino acids: CALQPKRTPYEQYF. DNA of the CDR3: TGTGCCTTACAACCTAAGCGGACGCCTTACGAGCAGTACTTC.

This clone has a handful of counts. This sequence joins TRBV2 and TRBJ2-7; TRBD2 agrees at 8 bases. J gave up 9 bases and V 6 bases, and 10 bases lay outside the gene matches. The germline CDR1 and CDR2 sequences are SNHLY and FYNNEI. This CDR3 is built from 13 residues. DNA for the CDR3: TGTGCCAGCAGCCAGATAGCGGGATATGTGCAGTACTTC. Translated, it gives CASSQIAGYVQYF.

The chain employs TRBV7-3 and TRBJ1-6; D is unclear. Germline CDR1 and CDR2: SGHTA and FQGTGA. Trimming took off 0 bases at V and 5 bases at J, with 8 bases between the two ends. This CDR3 spans 15 amino acids. As DNA, the CDR3 is TGTGCCAGCAGCTTAACCACGGGTCATAATTCACCCCTCCACTTT. Its translation: CASSLTTGHNSPLHF.

CDR3 nucleotides: TGTGCCAGCAGTCCCGAGAGGAGGGGGCAAGCTTTCTTT. It yields the protein CASSPERRGQAFF. This chain links TRBV2 with TRBJ1-1; 7 bases map to TRBD1. V lost 5 bases and J lost 9; bases outside the gene matches: 9. The CDR3 has 13 amino acids. The germline V gene has CDR1 SNHLY and CDR2 FYNNEI.

On this clone itself: At one end, the junction sequence differs from germline, possibly due to a read error. The chain joins TRBV18 to TRBJ2-7, with D maybe TRBD2 (6 bases). The CDR3 totals 14 residues. Germline V gene lookup returns CDR1 KGHSH and CDR2 LQKENI. CDR3 in amino acids: CASAPTGGANEQYF. DNA for the CDR3: TGTGCCAGCGCACCTACTGGCGGGGCCAACGAGCAGTACTTC.

This clone was found once. A read error may produce the germline difference seen at one junction end. DNA of the CDR3: TGTGCCAGCAGCTCACGACAGGGACTGAAGAGGAACGCTGAAGCTTTCTTT. As protein: CASSSRQGLKRNAEAFF. V and J are TRBV5-4 and TRBJ1-1, with TRBD1 matching 7 bases. The germline gives CDR1 SGHNT, CDR2 YYREEE (reference sequence). This CDR3 is built from 17 residues.

This CDR3 reads CASRGGGRSNQPQHF. CDR3 sequence (DNA): TGTGCCAGTCGTGGGGGGGGTCGGAGCAATCAGCCCCAGCATTTT. The chain combines TRBV19 with TRBJ1-5, with D possibly TRBD1 on 5 matching bases. Deletions cut 8 bases from V and 1 base from J, with 15 bases between. This CDR3 spans 15 amino acids. Germline loops: CDR1 LNHDA, CDR2 SQIVND (reference sequence).

This clone came up a few times. The chain links TRBV2 to TRBJ1-5; D is undetermined. Germline V lookup: CDR1 SNHLY, CDR2 FYNNEI. The V and J ends lost 5 bases and 3 bases respectively, with 8 bases between them. CDR3 length: 13 amino acids. The CDR3 nucleotides read TGTGCCAGCAGTTTGCAGAACAATCAGCCCCAGCATTTT. It specifies CASSLQNNQPQHF.

The chain carries TRBV2 and TRBJ2-7; D is possibly TRBD1 (6 bases). Trimming removed 8 bases from V and 3 bases from J, with 11 bases in between. Germline CDR1 is SNHLY and CDR2 is FYNNEI. There are 12 residues in the CDR3. The CDR3 coding sequence is TGTGCCAGCGCCGGGACAAACTACGAGCAGTACTTC. It encodes CASAGTNYEQYF.

The rearrangement links TRBV14 to TRBJ2-1, with unresolved D. This CDR3 region has 13 residues. V was pared by 6 bases and J by 3 bases, with 9 bases between. Germline CDR1 is SGHDN and CDR2 is FVKESK. Written as DNA, the CDR3 is TGTGCCAGCAGGGCAGTTGGCTACAATGAGCAGTTCTTC. Translated, it gives CASRAVGYNEQFF.

In the case of this clone: At one boundary the junction diverges from the germline segment, which might be a read error. The chain combines TRBV7-7 with TRBJ2-1; maybe TRBD1 (6 bases). Germline V CDR1 and CDR2: SSHAT, FNYEAQ (reference sequence). The CDR3 is 13 amino acids. CDR3: CASSETGSFSLFF. Written as DNA, the CDR3 is TGTGCTAGCAGCGAGACAGGATCTTTCTCCCTGTTCTTC.

The V and J genes are TRBV10-3 and TRBJ1-2; D is ambiguous. CDR1 is ENHRY, CDR2 SYGVKD, per germline. The CDR3 is made up of 13 amino acids. The ends were cut back, 0 bases at V and 14 bases at J, with 16 bases in the middle. CDR3: CAISESNPGGKTF. CDR3 nucleotides: TGTGCCATCAGTGAGTCCAATCCGGGAGGGAAGACCTTC.

The chain carries TRBV4-2 and TRBJ1-3; D may be TRBD1 (6 bases). This CDR3 comprises 15 residues. V lost 1 base and J lost 4, with 11 bases in between. Germline V CDR1 and CDR2: LGHNA, YNFKEQ. As DNA, the CDR3 is TGTGCCAGCAGCCAAGGGGAGGGGGTCGGAAACACCATATATTTT. It is translated as CASSQGEGVGNTIYF.

The genes are TRBV14 and TRBJ1-1; D uncertain. The V gene lost 0 bases and the J gene lost 10 bases, with 12 bases spanning the gap. The CDR3 sequence is 13 residues long. Germline assignment: CDR1 SGHDN and CDR2 FVKESK. The CDR3 DNA follows: TGTGCCAGCAGCCAAGATCGGCGGGGTAGAGCTTTCTTT. The encoded protein is CASSQDRRGRAFF.

On this clone itself: A junction boundary mismatches the germline segment, possibly from a read error. The chain couples TRBV7-7 to TRBJ2-6, with D possibly TRBD1 on 6 matching bases. The CDR3 spans 16 residues. In germline, CDR1 is SSHAT, CDR2 FNYEAQ (reference sequence). Here the CDR3 DNA reads TGTGCTAGCAGCGCGAGAGCAGGGGCTGGGGCCAACGTCCTGACTTTC. Residues: CASSARAGAGANVLTF.

The chain employs TRBV5-8 and TRBJ2-1, with D maybe TRBD2 (5 bases). CDR1 SGHTS and CDR2 YDEGEE come from the germline V gene. The CDR3 spans 17 residues. Trimming took 9 bases from V and 0 from J, leaving 22 bases between them. CDR3: CANSRTTAVSSYNEQFF. CDR3 sequence (DNA): TGTGCCAACTCCCGCACTACAGCGGTAAGCTCCTACAATGAGCAGTTCTTC.

This chain uses TRBV18 with TRBJ2-2, with 9 bases identical to TRBD1. The CDR3 covers 16 residues. CDR1 is KGHSH and CDR2 is LQKENI in the germline V gene. Trimming at V came to 5 bases and at J to 3 bases, leaving 7 bases not matched to a gene. CDR3: CASSAERQGDTGELFF. The CDR3 region has the DNA TGTGCCAGCTCAGCAGAAAGACAGGGGGACACCGGGGAGCTGTTTTTT.

J is TRBJ1-6 and V is TRBV5-1, with D perhaps TRBD1 (5 bases). The CDR3 contains 15 residues. The germline V gene has CDR1 SGHRS and CDR2 YFSETQ. Trimming cost V 1 base and J 7 bases, with 12 bases left between them. The chain's CDR3 is CASSLFARTNSPLHF. CDR3 DNA: TGCGCCAGCAGCTTGTTCGCCAGGACAAATTCACCCCTCCACTTT.

The rearrangement uses TRBV3-1 (or the pseudogene TRBV3-2) and TRBJ2-3, with 11 bases fitting TRBD2. V shed 0 bases and J 1 base; nucleotides not matched to a gene: 3. Germline V gene lookup returns CDR1 LGHDT and CDR2 YNNKEL (reference sequence). The CDR3 consists of 17 residues. CDR3 bases: TGTGCCAGCAGCCAAGATCTACTAGCGGGAGGCACAGATACGCAGTATTTT. Translating it yields CASSQDLLAGGTDTQYF.

A single count supports this clone. This chain joins TRBV7-9 and TRBJ2-6, with 10 bases that match TRBD1. V was pared by 5 bases and J by 0 bases, with 10 bases of the junction left unmatched. The CDR3 spans 19 residues. The germline gives CDR1 SEHNR, CDR2 FQNEAQ (reference sequence). The CDR3 nucleotides are TGTGCCAGCAGCCCGTGGTGGACAGGGGGGAACTCTGGGGCCAACGTCCTGACTTTC. As protein: CASSPWWTGGNSGANVLTF.

The V call is TRBV4-2, the J call TRBJ1-2; tentative D call: TRBD1 (5 bases). This CDR3 has 16 residues. Germline assignment: CDR1 LGHNA and CDR2 YNFKEQ. V lost 0 bases and J lost 4, with 15 bases in between. The CDR3 nucleotides are TGTGCCAGCAGCCAAGAGAGTGGACATTCGGGCTATGGCTACACCTTC. Amino acids: CASSQESGHSGYGYTF.

The chain employs TRBV11-1 and TRBJ2-5; the D gene is possibly TRBD1 (6 bases). CDR1 SGHAT and CDR2 FQDESV come from the germline V gene (reference sequence). V lost 1 base and J lost 3, with 15 bases in between. CDR3 length: 16 residues. The CDR3 coding sequence is TGTGCCAGCAGCTTAGGGTTTGGGACACCCAAAGAGACCCAGTACTTC. It is translated as CASSLGFGTPKETQYF.